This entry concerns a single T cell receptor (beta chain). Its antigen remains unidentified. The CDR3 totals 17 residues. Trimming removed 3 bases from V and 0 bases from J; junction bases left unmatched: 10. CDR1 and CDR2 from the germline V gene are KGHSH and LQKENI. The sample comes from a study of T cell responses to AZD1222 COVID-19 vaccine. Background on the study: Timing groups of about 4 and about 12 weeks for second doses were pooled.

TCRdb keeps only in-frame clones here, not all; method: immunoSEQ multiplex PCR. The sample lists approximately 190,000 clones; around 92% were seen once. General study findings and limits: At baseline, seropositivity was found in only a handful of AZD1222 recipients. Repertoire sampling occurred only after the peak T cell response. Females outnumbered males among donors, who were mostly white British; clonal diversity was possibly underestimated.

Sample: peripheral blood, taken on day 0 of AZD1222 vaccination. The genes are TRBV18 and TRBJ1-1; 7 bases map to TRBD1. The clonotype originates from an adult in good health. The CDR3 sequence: CASSPRGLEGMNTEAFF. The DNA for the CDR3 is TGTGCCAGCTCACCGAGGGGGCTCGAGGGCATGAACACTGAAGCTTTCTTT.